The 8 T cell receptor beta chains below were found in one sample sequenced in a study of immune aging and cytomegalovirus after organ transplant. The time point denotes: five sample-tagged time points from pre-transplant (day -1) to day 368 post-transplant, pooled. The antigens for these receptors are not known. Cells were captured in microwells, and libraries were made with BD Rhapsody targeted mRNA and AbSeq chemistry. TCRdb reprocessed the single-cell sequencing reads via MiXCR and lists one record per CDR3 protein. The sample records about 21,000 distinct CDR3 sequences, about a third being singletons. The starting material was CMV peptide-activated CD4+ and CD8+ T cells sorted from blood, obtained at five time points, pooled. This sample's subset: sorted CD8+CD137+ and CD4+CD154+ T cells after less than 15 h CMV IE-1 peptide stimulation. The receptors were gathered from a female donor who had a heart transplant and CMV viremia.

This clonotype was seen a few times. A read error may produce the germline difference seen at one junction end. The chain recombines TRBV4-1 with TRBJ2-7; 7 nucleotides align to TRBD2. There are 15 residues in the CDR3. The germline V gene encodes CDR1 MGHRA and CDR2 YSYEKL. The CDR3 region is CASGQMAGVISEQCF. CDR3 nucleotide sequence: TGCGCCAGCGGCCAAATGGCGGGAGTTATCTCCGAGCAGTGCTTC.

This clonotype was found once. The CDR3 loop reads CAWSVRAQQYF. Written as DNA, the CDR3 is TGTGCCTGGAGTGTAAGGGCCCAGCAGTACTTC. The chain joins TRBV30 to TRBJ2-7, with D hard to call. The length of the CDR3 is 11 residues. The V and J ends lost 0 bases and 8 bases respectively, with 8 bases between them. Germline-derived CDR1 and CDR2 are GTSNPN and SVGIG (reference sequence).

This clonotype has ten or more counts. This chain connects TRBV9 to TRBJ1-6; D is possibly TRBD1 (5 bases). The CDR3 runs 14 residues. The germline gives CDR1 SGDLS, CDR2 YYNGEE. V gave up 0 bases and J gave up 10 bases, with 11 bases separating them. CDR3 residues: CASSVEGEGSPLHF. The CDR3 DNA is TGTGCCAGCAGCGTAGAAGGGGAGGGATCACCCCTCCACTTT. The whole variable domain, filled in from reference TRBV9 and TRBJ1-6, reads DSGVTQTPKHLITATGQRVTLRCSPRSGDLSVYWYQQSLDQGLQFLIQYYNGEERAKGNILERFSAQQFPDLHSELNLSSLELGDSALYFCASSVEGEGSPLHFGNGTRLTVT.

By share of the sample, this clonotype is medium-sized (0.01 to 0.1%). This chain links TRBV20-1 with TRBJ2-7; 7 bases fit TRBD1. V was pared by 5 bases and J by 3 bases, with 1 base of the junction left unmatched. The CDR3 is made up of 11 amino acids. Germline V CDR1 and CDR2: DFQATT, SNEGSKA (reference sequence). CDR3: CSARTGYEQYF. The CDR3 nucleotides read TGCAGTGCTCGGACAGGCTACGAGCAGTACTTC.

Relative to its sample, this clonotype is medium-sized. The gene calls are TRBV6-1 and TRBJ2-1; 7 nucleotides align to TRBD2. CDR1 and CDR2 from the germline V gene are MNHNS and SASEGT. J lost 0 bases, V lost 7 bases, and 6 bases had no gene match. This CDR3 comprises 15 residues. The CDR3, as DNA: TGTGCCAGCAATGAGCGGGACCGCTCCTACAATGAGCAGTTCTTC. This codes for CASNERDRSYNEQFF.

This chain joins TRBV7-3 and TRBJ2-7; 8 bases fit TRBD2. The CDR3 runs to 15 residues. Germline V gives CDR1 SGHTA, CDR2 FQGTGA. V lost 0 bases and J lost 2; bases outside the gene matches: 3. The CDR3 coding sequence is TGTGCCAGCAGCTTAACCCACGGGAGGGCCTACGAGCAGTACTTC. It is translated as CASSLTHGRAYEQYF.

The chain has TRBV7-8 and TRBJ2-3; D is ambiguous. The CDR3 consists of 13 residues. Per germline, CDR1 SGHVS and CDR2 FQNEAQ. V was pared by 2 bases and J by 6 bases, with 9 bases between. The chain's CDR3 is CASSLYSGDTQYF. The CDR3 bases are TGTGCCAGCAGCTTATATAGTGGGGATACGCAGTATTTT. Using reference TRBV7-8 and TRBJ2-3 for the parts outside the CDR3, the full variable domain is GAGVSQSPRYKVAKRGQDVALRCDPISGHVSLFWYQQALGQGPEFLTYFQNEAQLDKSGLPSDRFFAERPEGSVSTLKIQRTQQEDSAVYLCASSLYSGDTQYFGPGTRLTVL.

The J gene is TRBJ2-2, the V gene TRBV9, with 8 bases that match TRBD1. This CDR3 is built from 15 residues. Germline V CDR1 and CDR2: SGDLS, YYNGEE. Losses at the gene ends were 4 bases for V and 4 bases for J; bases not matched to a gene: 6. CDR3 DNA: TGTGCCAGCAGCCCAGGGGGCGTGGGCACCGGGGAGCTGTTTTTT. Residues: CASSPGGVGTGELFF.